This T cell receptor beta chain was captured by sequencing in a study of cytomegalovirus exposure and HLA in healthy donors. Study at large: A previous analysis identified fewer than 130 million unique TCR beta sequences derived from roughly 180 million T cells.

The PCR used 60 Vbeta and 13 Jbeta primers. Sequenced by immunoSEQ multiplex PCR; TCRdb stores in-frame clones only, minus some. The profile shows 100,000 to 150,000 clones, 65% to 80% of them singletons. This CDR3 has 15 residues. The junction had 6 bases not matched to a gene; V was cut back by 2 bases and J by 8 bases. The germline gives CDR1 SGHNT, CDR2 YENEEA. Study results and caveats: Several top significant clusters appeared, in a later analysis, to be linked to common viral pathogens. It was taken for granted in presence/absence analyses that sequencing depth across donors was roughly uniform. In a later analysis, TCR beta V- and J-gene trimming showed a link to a missense DCLRE1C variant.

With respect to this clone: Its antigen remains unknown.

Sequencing was done on a sample of PBMCs. This chain connects TRBV11-3 to TRBJ1-2, with 12 positions matching TRBD1. The TCR originated in a woman aged 40 to 49 in good health and CMV-seropositive. The CDR3 nucleotides are TGTGCCAGCAGCTTACCGACCGGGACAGGGGGCGGCTACACCTTC. Translating gives CASSLPTGTGGGYTF. The variable domain in full, completed from reference TRBV11-3 and TRBJ1-2, reads EAGVVQSPRYKIIEKKQPVAFWCNPISGHNTLYWYLQNLGQGPELLIRYENEEAVDDSQLPKDRFSAERLKGVDSTLKIQPAELGDSAVYLCASSLPTGTGGGYTFGSGTRLTVV.